The 9 T cell receptor beta chains presented below share a single source sample, sequenced in a study of identical twins. TCRdb passed the 5' RACE reads through MiXCR, listing each CDR3 protein once. The sample contains more than 400,000 distinct CDR3 sequences, roughly 15% of which appear only once. The sample was also linked to a second study, of yellow fever vaccine responses in identical twins.

Material: CD4+ T cells sorted from blood. The receptors stem from a woman aged 18-29 years in good health.

This clonotype occurred many times. The chain links TRBV5-1 to TRBJ2-7; 9 bases map to TRBD2. This CDR3 has 14 amino acids. Looked up from germline, CDR1 is SGHRS and CDR2 is YFSETQ. After removal of 4 bases from V and 0 bases from J, the junction contained 2 bases not matched to a gene. The CDR3 DNA follows: TGCGCCAGCAGCAATAGCGGGAGCTCCTACGAGCAGTACTTC. Translated, it gives CASSNSGSSYEQYF.

The chain recombines TRBV10-3 with TRBJ2-4; maybe TRBD1 (6 bases). Germline CDR1 is ENHRY and CDR2 is SYGVKD. The CDR3 is 15 residues long. Trimming stripped 2 bases from V and 0 bases from J, with 8 bases between. CDR3 DNA: TGTGCCATCAGTGAGACAGGGCTAGCCAAAAACATTCAGTACTTC. Translated, it gives CAISETGLAKNIQYF.

This clonotype has more than one count but fewer than ten. The chain joins TRBV7-8 to TRBJ1-6; 9 positions match TRBD1. V was pared by 2 bases and J by 7 bases, with 6 bases of the junction left unmatched. Germline values: CDR1 SGHVS, CDR2 FQNEAQ. The CDR3 length is 16 residues. The CDR3 protein is CASSLPTQGANSPLHF. As DNA, the CDR3 is TGTGCCAGCAGCTTACCAACACAGGGGGCGAATTCACCCCTCCACTTT.

The gene calls are TRBV12-3 or TRBV12-4 and TRBJ2-7; D remains ambiguous. V lost 5 bases and J 3 bases, leaving 11 bases between the germline ends. This CDR3 is 13 amino acids long. The CDR3 protein is CASSGQLGYEQYF. In nucleotides, the CDR3 is TGTGCCAGCAGTGGGCAGTTAGGCTACGAGCAGTACTTC.

V and J are TRBV20-1 and TRBJ2-5; perhaps D is TRBD1 or TRBD2 (7 bases each). The V gene's germline CDR1 is DFQATT and CDR2 SNEGSKA (reference sequence). This CDR3 spans 15 amino acids. Deletions cut 2 bases from V and 4 bases from J, with 17 bases between. CDR3 DNA: TGCAGTGCTAGAACCCCCACAGGGGAGGGAGAGACCCAGTACTTC. As protein: CSARTPTGEGETQYF.

A few counts support this clonotype. For the CDR3, the DNA is TGTGCCAGCAGCCCGGTTCGGGGGACAGATACGCAGTATTTT. Residues: CASSPVRGTDTQYF. This chain connects TRBV28 to TRBJ2-3, with D perhaps matching TRBD2 (6 bases). Trimming left V 6 bases short and J 3 bases short, with 13 bases between. Germline lookup yields CDR1 MDHEN and CDR2 SYDVKM. The CDR3 has 14 residues.

The V call is TRBV4-2, the J call TRBJ2-2; no clear D gene. Trimming took 5 bases from V and 6 from J, leaving 13 bases between them. This CDR3 has 14 amino acids. CDR1 and CDR2 (germline): LGHNA, YNFKEQ. The CDR3 DNA reads TGTGCCAGCAGCGCTAGGGAAAGGCCCGGGGAGCTGTTTTTT. Protein product: CASSARERPGELFF.

This clonotype occurred a few times. V gene TRBV28 combines with J gene TRBJ2-1; D may be TRBD1 or TRBD2 (6 bases each). The V end was cut by 8 bases, the J end by 12 bases, with 29 bases between. The CDR3 runs 16 residues. Germline CDR1 MDHEN, CDR2 SYDVKM. The CDR3 region has the DNA TGTGCCAGCCATCATACCGGGGGCTCTCCCTTAAAGACGCAGTTCTTC. Residues: CASHHTGGSPLKTQFF.

This clonotype was seen more than once but under ten times. One end of the junction varies from germline; a read error may be responsible. This chain uses TRBV12-3 or TRBV12-4 with TRBJ2-5, with D perhaps matching TRBD1 (6 bases). This CDR3 comprises 13 residues. CDR3 in DNA: TGTACCAGCAGTTTAGGGGGACCAGAGACCCAGTACTTC. The encoded protein is CTSSLGGPETQYF.